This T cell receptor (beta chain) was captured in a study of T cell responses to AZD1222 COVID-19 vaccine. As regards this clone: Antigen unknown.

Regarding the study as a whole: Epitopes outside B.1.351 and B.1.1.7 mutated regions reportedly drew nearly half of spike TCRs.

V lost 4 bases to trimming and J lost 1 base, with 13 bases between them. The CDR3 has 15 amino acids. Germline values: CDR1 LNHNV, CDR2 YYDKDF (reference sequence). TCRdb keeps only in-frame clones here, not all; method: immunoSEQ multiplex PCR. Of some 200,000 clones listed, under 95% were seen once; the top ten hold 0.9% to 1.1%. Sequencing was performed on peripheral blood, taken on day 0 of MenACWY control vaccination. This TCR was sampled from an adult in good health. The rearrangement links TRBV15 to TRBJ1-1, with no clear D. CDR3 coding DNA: TGTGCCACCAGCACCAGTCCTCTCCCGAACACTGAAGCTTTCTTT. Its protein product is CATSTSPLPNTEAFF.